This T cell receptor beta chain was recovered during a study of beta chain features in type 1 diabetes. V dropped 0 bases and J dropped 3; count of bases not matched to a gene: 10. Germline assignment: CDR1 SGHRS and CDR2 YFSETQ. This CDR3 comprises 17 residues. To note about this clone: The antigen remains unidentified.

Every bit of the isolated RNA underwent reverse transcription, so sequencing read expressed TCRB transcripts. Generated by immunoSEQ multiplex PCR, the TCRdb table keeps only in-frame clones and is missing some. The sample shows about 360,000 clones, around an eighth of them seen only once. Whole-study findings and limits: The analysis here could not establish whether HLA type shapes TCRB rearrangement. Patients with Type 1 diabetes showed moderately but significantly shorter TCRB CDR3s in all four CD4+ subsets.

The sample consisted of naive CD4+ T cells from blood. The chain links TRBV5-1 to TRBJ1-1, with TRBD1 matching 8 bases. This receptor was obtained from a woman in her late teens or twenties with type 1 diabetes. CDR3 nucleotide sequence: TGCGCCAGCAGCTTGGCCGCCCGTGCGACAGGGGACACTGAAGCTTTCTTT. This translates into CASSLAARATGDTEAFF.